This paragraph covers one T cell receptor beta chain sequence. UMIs were added to TCR cDNA along with a universal primer site when it was made by 5'RACE template switching. TCRdb reprocessed the 5' RACE reads with MiXCR, giving one entry per CDR3 protein. The sample has 450,000 to 650,000 distinct CDR3 sequences; about 13% are singletons. V gave up 1 base and J gave up 9 bases, with 10 bases separating them. Germline CDR1 reads SGHVS; CDR2 reads FNYEAQ. The CDR3 sequence is 12 residues long. The data belong to a study of T cells after yellow fever vaccination. Looking at the study overall: In the case of low-cell-number fractions, SMART-Seq v4 Ultra Low Input was used for preparation.

The TCR originated in a man between 25 and 39 years old who received the YFV17D yellow fever vaccine. Sequences were derived from PBMCs, sampled on the day of the yellow fever booster vaccination. The chain employs TRBV7-6 and TRBJ2-7, with a weak D call TRBD1 (6 bases). For the CDR3, the DNA is TGTGCCAGCAGCTTAGTCAGGGGAGTGCAGTACTTC. This translates into CASSLVRGVQYF.